This is a list of T cell receptor beta chains from one sample in a study of shared T cell receptors in the human thymus. TCRdb's copy holds only in-frame clones and misses some; the assay was immunoSEQ multiplex PCR. The sample has about 380,000 clones, 95% seen once. The sequenced material came from thymocytes. The receptors derive from a human donor. The conserved cysteine and the conserved F or W are not part of the CDR3 here. D genes are given only for firm matches.

d_call	v_call	cdr3_aa
TRBD2	TRBV7-2	ASSFIAGDHYNEQF
NA	TRBV18	ASSVEGGTPYYEQY
NA	TRBV7-9	ASSLTGFGLAKNIQY
NA	TRBV27	ASTYSGHSYNSPLH
TRBD1	TRBV5-1	ASSLGVRGSTEAF
TRBD2	TRBV14	ASSQEREEPYEQY
NA	TRBV25-1	ASSDPSRAYEQY
NA	TRBV10-3	AIRSESQTYEQY
NA	TRBV7-9	ASSSGLRNTEAF
NA	TRBV9	ASSVGRSGSGTDTQY
NA	TRBV10-3	AISEAREGTEAF
NA	TRBV19	ASGYRVNTGELF
NA	TRBV12-5	ASGLVGRGVRYNEQF
TRBD1	TRBV7-2	ASSLVPGTGNGSGNTIY
NA	TRBV5-4	ASSLGGLVSYNEQF
NA	TRBV6-1	ASSDVRDTDQPQH